The 28 T cell receptor beta chains given below trace back to one sample, sequenced in a study of early stage breast cancer tumors. Using immunoSEQ multiplex PCR, the repertoire was profiled, and TCRdb retains in-frame clones only, with some absent. The data show about 48,000 clones, 75% to 85% seen once. Sample: blood. Every receptor here comes from a person between 50 and 60 years old with breast cancer.

The CDR3 DNA is TGTGCCAGCAGGCTGACAAGGACCTACGAGCAGTACTTC. Protein: CASRLTRTYEQYF. The chain links TRBV2 to TRBJ2-7, with D unclear. Germline V gene data show CDR1 as SNHLY and CDR2 as FYNNEI. The V gene lost 6 bases and the J gene lost 2 bases, with 11 bases spanning the gap. The CDR3 length is 13 residues.

The rearrangement joins TRBV5-1 to TRBJ1-4; a possible D gene is TRBD1 (6 bases). The V end was cut by 2 bases, the J end by 6 bases, with 17 bases between. The CDR3 extends over 16 amino acids. CDR1 is SGHRS, CDR2 YFSETQ, per germline. CDR3 protein: CASSFTGTRDYEKLFF. The CDR3 bases are TGCGCCAGCAGCTTCACCGGGACACGGGATTATGAAAAACTGTTTTTT.

The chain has TRBV19 and TRBJ2-5; TRBD2 aligns across 7 bases. Trimming at V came to 6 bases and at J to 0 bases, leaving 1 base not matched to a gene. Germline V gene data show CDR1 as LNHDA and CDR2 as SQIVND (reference sequence). The CDR3 length is 13 residues. The CDR3 sequence: CASSGTNQETQYF. DNA for the CDR3: TGTGCCAGTAGCGGGACTAACCAAGAGACCCAGTACTTC. Full variable domain (remainder filled in from reference TRBV19 and TRBJ2-5): DGGITQSPKYLFRKEGQNVTLSCEQNLNHDAMYWYRQDPGQGLRLIYYSQIVNDFQKGDIAEGYSVSREKKESFPLTVTSAQKNPTAFYLCASSGTNQETQYFGPGTRLLVL.

This chain connects TRBV11-2 to TRBJ1-2; 8 nucleotides agree with TRBD1. CDR1 and CDR2 (germline): SGHAT, FQNNGV. Trimming took 4 bases from V and 4 from J; bases not matched to a gene: 2. The CDR3 has 13 amino acids. CDR3 protein: CASSSGQGYGYTF. CDR3 DNA: TGTGCCAGCAGCTCCGGACAGGGCTATGGCTACACCTTC.

This chain uses TRBV6-5 with TRBJ2-2; 9 positions match TRBD2. The CDR3 covers 14 residues. The germline V gene has CDR1 MNHEY and CDR2 SVGAGI. The ends lost 6 bases at V and 6 bases at J; junction bases unmatched: 5. The CDR3 loop is CASRISGSSGELFF. CDR3 nucleotides: TGTGCCAGCAGGATTAGCGGGAGTTCCGGGGAGCTGTTTTTT.

The table lists this clone with a few counts. The J gene is TRBJ1-2, the V gene TRBV7-9; D is uncertain. This CDR3 is built from 15 residues. Germline values: CDR1 SEHNR, CDR2 FQNEAQ (reference sequence). V lost 1 base, J lost 6 bases, and 15 bases lay in between. The CDR3 is CASSLESDIRDGYTF. The DNA of the CDR3 is TGTGCCAGCAGCTTAGAGTCCGACATCCGGGATGGCTACACCTTC.

V and J are TRBV19 and TRBJ1-4; perhaps TRBD1 as D (5 bases). V was trimmed by 6 bases and J by 4 bases, leaving 15 bases between them. Germline loops: CDR1 LNHDA, CDR2 SQIVND (reference sequence). This CDR3 contains 15 residues. The CDR3 protein is CASSQIGGVNEKLFF. The CDR3, as DNA: TGTGCCAGTAGCCAGATTGGGGGGGTTAATGAAAAACTGTTTTTT.

The genes are TRBV19 and TRBJ2-1; 9 nucleotides align to TRBD2. Germline trimming cut 11 bases from V and 7 bases from J; bases unmatched to any gene: 9. Germline V gene sequence: CDR1 LNHDA, CDR2 SQIVND (reference sequence). This CDR3 contains 13 residues. As DNA, the CDR3 is TGTGCCGTTCGGACTAGCGCCTCTAATGAGCAGTTCTTC. It specifies CAVRTSASNEQFF.

V usage is TRBV10-2 and J usage is TRBJ2-3, with D possibly TRBD2 on 6 matching bases. The CDR3 runs to 15 residues. V was pared by 5 bases and J by 0 bases, with 12 bases between. Germline V lookup: CDR1 WSHSY, CDR2 SAAADI. The CDR3 loop reads CASSTVAASTDTQYF. The DNA of the CDR3 is TGCGCCAGCAGTACAGTAGCGGCAAGCACAGATACGCAGTATTTT.

The chain carries TRBV7-2 and TRBJ2-3, with D perhaps TRBD2 (5 bases). Trimming removed 7 bases at V and 1 base at J, with 9 bases between. The CDR3 covers 13 residues. CDR1 is SGHTA and CDR2 is FQGNSA in the germline V gene. CDR3 DNA: TGTGCCAGCACCCCCGGGGGCACAGATACGCAGTATTTT. Translated, it gives CASTPGGTDTQYF.

The CDR3 coding sequence is TGTGCCAGCAGTCAAGGGACAGTCCGGGAGACCCAGTACTTC. Amino acids: CASSQGTVRETQYF. The J gene is TRBJ2-5, the V gene TRBV2, with 7 bases that match TRBD1. The CDR3 has 14 amino acids. The V segment lost 5 bases and the J segment 5 bases; nucleotides outside the gene matches: 8. Germline V lookup: CDR1 SNHLY, CDR2 FYNNEI.

This clone was found a few times. V is TRBV27 and J is TRBJ1-2; D might be TRBD1 (6 bases). This CDR3 comprises 15 residues. V was pared by 3 bases and J by 4 bases, with 15 bases between. Per germline, CDR1 MNHEY and CDR2 SMNVEV (reference sequence). As DNA, the CDR3 is TGTGCCAGCAGTTTTGCCGACAGGCCCAGCTATGGCTACACCTTC. Its protein is CASSFADRPSYGYTF.

This chain connects TRBV7-9 to TRBJ1-2, with 8 bases lining up with TRBD1. V shed 5 bases, J shed 1 base, and the junction held 9 bases outside the gene matches. CDR3 size: 16 residues. Germline-derived CDR1 and CDR2 are SEHNR and FQNEAQ (reference sequence). CDR3 region: CASSRTGGGVNYGYTF. The CDR3 region has the DNA TGTGCCAGCAGCCGAACAGGGGGTGGGGTTAACTATGGCTACACCTTC.

This rearrangement joins TRBV4-3 to TRBJ1-3; no definite D call. Germline CDR1 is LGHNA and CDR2 is YSLEER. The CDR3 spans 15 residues. Trimming took 2 bases from V and 4 from J, leaving 12 bases between them. CDR3 amino acids: CASSQSLEGGNTIYF. CDR3 coding DNA: TGCGCCAGCAGCCAATCTCTTGAGGGCGGAAACACCATATATTTT.

The chain combines TRBV2 with TRBJ2-1, with D uncertain. This CDR3 comprises 14 residues. The V end lost 4 bases, the J end lost 6 bases, and 13 bases lay between the germline ends. From germline, CDR1 is SNHLY and CDR2 FYNNEI. CDR3 sequence: CASSGDSWGNEQFF. The CDR3 nucleotides are TGTGCCAGCAGTGGGGATAGTTGGGGCAATGAGCAGTTCTTC.

This sequence joins TRBV7-2 and TRBJ1-1; 10 bases align to TRBD1. J was trimmed by 1 base and V by 5 bases; bases with no gene match: 4. From germline, CDR1 is SGHTA and CDR2 FQGNSA. The CDR3 spans 15 residues. The CDR3 sequence: CASSTRTGGNTEAFF. CDR3 nucleotides: TGTGCCAGCAGCACTAGGACAGGGGGGAACACTGAAGCTTTCTTT.

This clone appeared once. The chain uses TRBV4-3 and TRBJ1-1; the D gene is possibly TRBD1 (5 bases). V gave up 0 bases and J gave up 6 bases, with 11 bases separating them. CDR3 length equals 14 residues. Per the germline V gene, CDR1 is LGHNA and CDR2 is YSLEER. The CDR3 sequence is CASSQDWGDPEAFF. In nucleotides, the CDR3 is TGCGCCAGCAGCCAAGATTGGGGCGACCCTGAAGCTTTCTTT.

The rearrangement links TRBV7-9 to TRBJ2-3, with 10 positions matching TRBD1. The trim removed 5 bases at V and 5 bases at J, leaving 13 bases unmatched. The CDR3 has 17 amino acids. Germline V gene lookup returns CDR1 SEHNR and CDR2 FQNEAQ (reference sequence). The CDR3 spells CASSNPRGTGVGDTQYF. The CDR3, as DNA: TGTGCCAGCAGCAACCCTCGGGGGACAGGGGTCGGAGATACGCAGTATTTT. The variable domain in full, with the rest retrieved from reference TRBV7-9 and TRBJ2-3, is DTGVSQNPRHKITKRGQNVTFRCDPISEHNRLYWYRQTLGQGPEFLTYFQNEAQLEKSRLLSDRFSAERPKGSFSTLEIQRTEQGDSAMYLCASSNPRGTGVGDTQYFGPGTRLTVL.

The rearrangement links TRBV6-1 to TRBJ2-3; 8 nucleotides agree with TRBD2. After removal of 4 bases from V and 5 bases from J, the junction contained 8 bases not matched to a gene. CDR1 and CDR2 from the germline V gene are MNHNS and SASEGT. The CDR3 is 15 amino acids. The CDR3 reads CASSASPGGGDTQYF. The DNA for the CDR3 is TGTGCCAGCAGTGCTTCCCCGGGGGGGGGAGATACGCAGTATTTT.

This chain joins TRBV5-8 and TRBJ2-3; TRBD1 agrees at 9 bases. The CDR3 length is 15 residues. From germline, CDR1 is SGHTS and CDR2 YDEGEE. Trimming took 3 bases from V and 3 from J; bases not matched to a gene: 5. CDR3 DNA: TGTGCCAGCAGCTCAGGACAGGGGTCAACAGATACGCAGTATTTT. This sequence encodes CASSSGQGSTDTQYF.

The V call is TRBV2, the J call TRBJ2-5; D is ambiguous. V lost 8 bases and J lost 1, with 11 bases in between. The CDR3 has 13 residues. The germline V gene encodes CDR1 SNHLY and CDR2 FYNNEI. As DNA, the CDR3 is TGTGCCAGCTTCCGTAGCAGCCAAGAGACCCAGTACTTC. This gives the protein CASFRSSQETQYF.

The gene calls are TRBV11-2 and TRBJ2-2; 9 nucleotides agree with TRBD2. In germline, CDR1 is SGHAT, CDR2 FQNNGV. The CDR3 totals 16 residues. Trimming took 5 bases from V and 1 from J; bases not matched to a gene: 5. CDR3 protein: CASSRGTSLNTGELFF. The CDR3 region has the DNA TGTGCCAGCAGCCGTGGGACTAGCTTGAACACCGGGGAGCTGTTTTTT.

The genes are TRBV4-3 and TRBJ1-3; 7 bases agree with TRBD1. V was pared by 4 bases and J by 4 bases, with 7 bases of the junction left unmatched. The CDR3 is made up of 15 amino acids. Germline V gene data show CDR1 as LGHNA and CDR2 as YSLEER. As DNA, the CDR3 is TGCGCCAGCAGCCCCCACGGACAGGTAGGAAACACCATATATTTT. It encodes CASSPHGQVGNTIYF.

This chain connects TRBV10-3 to TRBJ2-3; tentative D call: TRBD1 (6 bases). Between the trimmed V and J ends, which lost 10 bases and 2 bases, there was a span of 19 bases. Per germline, CDR1 ENHRY and CDR2 SYGVKD. The CDR3 runs 15 residues. The CDR3 reads CATSPRTVSTDTQYF. The CDR3 DNA reads as TGTGCCACCTCACCCAGGACAGTTTCCACAGATACGCAGTATTTT.

CDR3 protein: CASRRQGISSPLHF. In nucleotides, the CDR3 is TGTGCCAGCAGGCGACAGGGGATAAGTTCACCCCTCCACTTT. V usage is TRBV6-1 and J usage is TRBJ1-6; 8 nucleotides agree with TRBD1. Germline V gives CDR1 MNHNS, CDR2 SASEGT. With V trimmed by 6 bases and J by 9 bases, 7 bases remained unmatched. The CDR3 spans 14 residues.

The rearrangement uses TRBV11-2 and TRBJ2-7; D assignment may be TRBD1 or TRBD2 (6 bases each). The germline gives CDR1 SGHAT, CDR2 FQNNGV. CDR3 length: 15 residues. Trimming removed 0 bases at V and 3 bases at J, with 12 bases between. In nucleotides, the CDR3 is TGTGCCAGCAGCTTAGATCGGGGGCGATACTACGAGCAGTACTTC. Translating gives CASSLDRGRYYEQYF. The full variable domain, its missing parts supplied by reference TRBV11-2 and TRBJ2-7, is EAGVAQSPRYKIIEKRQSVAFWCNPISGHATLYWYQQILGQGPKLLIQFQNNGVVDDSQLPKDRFSAERLKGVDSTLKIQPAKLEDSAVYLCASSLDRGRYYEQYFGPGTRLTVT.

The V gene is TRBV5-1, the J gene TRBJ2-7; 9 bases line up with TRBD2. J lost 2 bases, V lost 0 bases, and 6 bases had no gene match. This CDR3 spans 16 amino acids. Germline V CDR1 and CDR2: SGHRS, YFSETQ. CDR3 DNA sequence: TGCGCCAGCAGCTTGGACCGACTAGCGGTGACCTACGAGCAGTACTTC. Translating gives CASSLDRLAVTYEQYF.

This sequence joins TRBV11-2 and TRBJ2-5; 8 nucleotides match TRBD1. CDR1 SGHAT and CDR2 FQNNGV come from the germline V gene. J gave up 5 bases and V 6 bases, and 14 bases lay outside the gene matches. The CDR3 totals 16 residues. The CDR3 loop reads CASRKMTGESRETQYF. In nucleotides, the CDR3 is TGTGCCAGCAGGAAAATGACAGGGGAAAGTCGGGAGACCCAGTACTTC.